This TCR beta chain was recorded in a study of cytomegalovirus exposure and HLA in healthy donors. Study-wide results and limits: Subsequent analysis of the approximately 110 validation repertoires found a tendency for first-cohort TCR clusters to co-occur.

A word on this clone: Its antigen is unidentified.

While the first cohort had about 610 subjects, the donors belonged to the separate validation cohort of over a hundred subjects. The assay was immunoSEQ multiplex PCR, and TCRdb's table has in-frame clones only and misses some. This table holds under 200,000 clones, less than 90% found once. V was trimmed by 8 bases and J by 1 base, leaving 8 bases between them. The CDR3 totals 13 residues. Looked up from germline, CDR1 is MNHEY and CDR2 is SMNVEV (reference sequence). The sequence was obtained from a young woman in good health and CMV-seronegative. Sequences were obtained from PBMCs. This chain connects TRBV27 to TRBJ2-2, with D maybe TRBD1 (5 bases). The CDR3 protein is CASSGQNTGELFF. CDR3 coding DNA: TGTGCCAGCTCCGGACAGAACACCGGGGAGCTGTTTTTT.